The sequence of this T cell receptor (beta chain) was determined in a study of cytomegalovirus exposure and HLA in healthy donors. PCR involved 60 Vbeta and 13 Jbeta primers. TCRdb's table, derived via immunoSEQ multiplex PCR, lists solely in-frame clones and lacks some. This table holds 70,000 to 95,000 clones, approximately 80% found once. The junction had 6 bases not matched to a gene; V was cut back by 0 bases and J by 2 bases. This CDR3 has 16 amino acids. CDR1 is SGHDN and CDR2 is FVKESK in the germline V gene. The specimen sequenced was PBMCs. This chain connects TRBV14 to TRBJ2-7, with 8 bases lining up with TRBD2. This receptor was identified in a woman in her 30s in good health and CMV-seronegative. The CDR3 region is CASSQDQRLAPYEQYF. The CDR3 region has the DNA TGTGCCAGCAGCCAAGATCAACGACTAGCGCCCTACGAGCAGTACTTC.